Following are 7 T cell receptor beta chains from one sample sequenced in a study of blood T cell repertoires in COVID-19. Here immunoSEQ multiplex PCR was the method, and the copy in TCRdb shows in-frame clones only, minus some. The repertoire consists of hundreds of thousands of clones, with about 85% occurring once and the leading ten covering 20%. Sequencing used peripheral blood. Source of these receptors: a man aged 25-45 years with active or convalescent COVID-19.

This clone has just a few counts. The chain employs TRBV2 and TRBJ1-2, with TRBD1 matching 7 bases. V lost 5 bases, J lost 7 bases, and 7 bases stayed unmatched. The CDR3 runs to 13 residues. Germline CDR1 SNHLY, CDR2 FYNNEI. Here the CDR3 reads CASSPTGLGGYTF. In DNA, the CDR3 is TGTGCCAGCAGTCCGACAGGGTTGGGTGGCTACACCTTC.

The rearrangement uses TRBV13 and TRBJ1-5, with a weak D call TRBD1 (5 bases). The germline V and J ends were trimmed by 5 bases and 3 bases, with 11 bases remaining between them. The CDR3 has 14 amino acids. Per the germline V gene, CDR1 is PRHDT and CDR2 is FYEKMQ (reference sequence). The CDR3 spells CASSVGHLNQPQHF. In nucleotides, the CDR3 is TGTGCCAGCAGCGTCGGACACCTCAATCAGCCCCAGCATTTT.

CDR3 protein: CASSPPRYAGEAEQFF. DNA of the CDR3: TGTGCCAGCTCACCACCGCGATACGCGGGGGAGGCTGAGCAGTTCTTC. The rearrangement uses TRBV18 and TRBJ2-1; TRBD2 aligns across 7 bases. J gave up 9 bases and V 0 bases, and 11 bases lay outside the gene matches. CDR1 and CDR2 from the germline V gene are KGHSH and LQKENI. The CDR3 loop spans 16 amino acids.

The CDR3 here is CATRLAGGEQYF. In DNA form, the CDR3 reads TGTGCCACCCGACTAGCTGGAGGCGAGCAGTACTTC. V is TRBV27 and J is TRBJ2-7; TRBD2 matches at 7 bases. V shed 10 bases and J 6 bases; nucleotides not matched to a gene: 9. The CDR3 runs 12 residues. Germline V gene lookup returns CDR1 MNHEY and CDR2 SMNVEV (reference sequence).

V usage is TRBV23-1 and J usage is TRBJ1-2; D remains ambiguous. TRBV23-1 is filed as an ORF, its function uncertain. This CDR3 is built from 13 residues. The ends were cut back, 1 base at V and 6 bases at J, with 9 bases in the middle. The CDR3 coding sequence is TGCGCCAGCAGTCAATGGAACAGCAATGGCTACACCTTC. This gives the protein CASSQWNSNGYTF.

CDR3 region: CATSVRGSGEQYF. The DNA for the CDR3 is TGTGCCACCAGTGTCAGGGGATCGGGCGAGCAGTACTTC. The chain recombines TRBV24-1 with TRBJ2-7; D is possibly TRBD1 (6 bases). Per germline, CDR1 KGHDR and CDR2 SFDVKD. Trimming took 5 bases from V and 6 from J, leaving 13 bases between them. The CDR3 consists of 13 residues.

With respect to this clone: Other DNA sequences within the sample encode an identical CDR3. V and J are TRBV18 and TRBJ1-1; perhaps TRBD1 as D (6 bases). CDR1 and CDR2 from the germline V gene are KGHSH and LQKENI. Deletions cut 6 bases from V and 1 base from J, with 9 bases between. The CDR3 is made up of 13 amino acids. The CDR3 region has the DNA TGTGCCAGCTCGCCGGGACAGAACACTGAAGCTTTCTTT. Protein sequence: CASSPGQNTEAFF.